Below, 8 T cell receptor beta chains from the same sample are listed, as sequenced in a study of spatial heterogeneity in lung cancer. What these receptors recognize is not known. Study observations and caveats: Tumor mutation counts were tracked by expanded intratumoral alpha and beta TCR counts.

Each CDR3 protein gets one entry after TCRdb re-called the 5' RACE reads with MiXCR. The sample yields some 9,400 distinct CDR3 sequences, about 2.7% seen once. Time point of the sample: sample taken at primary tumor resection. The starting material was lung tumor tissue, obtained at surgery. These receptors were taken from a male donor with early-stage non-small cell lung cancer.

By share, this clonotype counts as medium-sized. The rearrangement links TRBV25-1 to TRBJ2-2, with 7 bases that match TRBD1. This CDR3 contains 15 residues. V gave up 4 bases and J gave up 0 bases; unmatched junction bases: 2. Germline assignment: CDR1 MGHDK and CDR2 SYGVNS. As DNA, the CDR3 is TGTGCCAGCAGTGCGACAGGGCCGAACACCGGGGAGCTGTTTTTT. Translating gives CASSATGPNTGELFF.

This clonotype showed up just once. CDR3: CASSHSGALNEQFF. In nucleotides, the CDR3 is TGTGCCAGCAGCCATAGCGGTGCCCTCAATGAGCAGTTCTTC. V gene TRBV4-2 combines with J gene TRBJ2-1; weak D call: TRBD2 (6 bases). The germline V gene has CDR1 LGHNA and CDR2 YNFKEQ. V was pared by 3 bases and J by 6 bases, with 12 bases between. This CDR3 comprises 14 residues.

This clonotype showed up many times. The chain employs TRBV3-1 and TRBJ1-1, with a weak D call TRBD1 (5 bases). Germline lookup yields CDR1 LGHDT and CDR2 YNNKEL (reference sequence). V shed 1 base and J shed 1 base, with 7 bases lying between them. There are 14 residues in the CDR3. Here the CDR3 DNA reads TGTGCCAGCAGCCAAGGCCAGGGGAACACTGAAGCTTTCTTT. Amino acid sequence: CASSQGQGNTEAFF.

Ten or more counts support this clonotype. The chain employs TRBV7-9 and TRBJ1-4, with D perhaps matching TRBD1 (5 bases). The length of the CDR3 is 14 residues. Between the trimmed V and J ends, which lost 6 bases and 5 bases, there was a span of 13 bases. Germline values: CDR1 SEHNR, CDR2 FQNEAQ (reference sequence). As DNA, the CDR3 is TGTGCCAGCAGGAAGTTTGGGGGGAATGAAAAACTGTTTTTT. Translated, it gives CASRKFGGNEKLFF.

This clonotype was observed at least ten times. CDR3 amino acids: CASSLDRVAYNSPLHF. CDR3 DNA sequence: TGTGCCAGCAGCTTGGACCGGGTGGCCTATAATTCACCCCTCCACTTT. V and J are TRBV5-4 and TRBJ1-6; no definite D call. The CDR3 length is 16 residues. The germline CDR1 and CDR2 sequences are SGHNT and YYREEE (reference sequence). V lost 0 bases and J 2 bases, leaving 9 bases between the germline ends.

This clonotype has only a few counts. The J gene is TRBJ2-3, the V gene TRBV30; D call uncertain. V lost 4 bases to trimming and J lost 2 bases, with 10 bases between them. Germline V CDR1 and CDR2: GTSNPN, SVGIG (reference sequence). The CDR3 consists of 13 residues. The chain's CDR3 is CAWNGRNTDTQYF. The CDR3 coding sequence is TGTGCCTGGAACGGCCGCAACACAGATACGCAGTATTTT. The variable domain in full, completed from reference TRBV30 and TRBJ2-3, reads SQTIHQWPATLVQPVGSPLSLECTVEGTSNPNLYWYRQAAGRGLQLLFYSVGIGQISSEVPQNLSASRPQDRQFILSSKKLLLSDSGFYLCAWNGRNTDTQYFGPGTRLTVL.

By sample share, this clonotype is medium-sized. At one end, the junction sequence differs from germline, possibly due to a read error. The V call is TRBV15, the J call TRBJ1-1; possible D gene TRBD1, 6 bases. From germline, CDR1 is LNHNV and CDR2 YYDKDF (reference sequence). This CDR3 contains 13 residues. CDR3 coding DNA: TGTGCCACCAGCAGAGATAGTACCGGACAGCACTATTTT. Amino acids: CATSRDSTGQHYF. Using reference TRBV15 and TRBJ1-1 for the parts outside the CDR3, the full variable domain is DAMVIQNPRYQVTQFGKPVTLSCSQTLNHNVMYWYQQKSSQAPKLLFHYYDKDFNNEADTPDNFQSRRPNTSFCFLDIRSPGLGDTAMYLCATSRDSTGQHYFGQGTRLTVV.

This clonotype was seen ten or more times. V is TRBV15 and J is TRBJ1-2, with a possible D match to TRBD1 (6 bases). This CDR3 is built from 14 residues. The V and J ends lost 0 bases and 3 bases respectively, with 8 bases between them. Germline CDR1 is LNHNV and CDR2 is YYDKDF (reference sequence). Here the CDR3 DNA reads TGTGCCACCAGCAGAGAACAGGGCCACTATGGCTACACCTTC. Protein sequence: CATSREQGHYGYTF.